The source of this T cell receptor (beta chain) is a study of tumor-infiltrating lymphocytes in glioblastoma multiforme. This CDR3 region has 17 residues. Trimming took 1 base from V and 6 from J; bases not matched to a gene: 9. Germline V CDR1 and CDR2: MGHRA, YSYEKL. TCR beta libraries were built from RNA through three nested multiplex PCR rounds using modified ARM-PCR. TCRdb re-analysed the multiplex PCR reads in MiXCR, keeping a single row per CDR3 protein. The table records about 9,600 distinct CDR3 sequences, about 72% of them present only once. This sequence joins TRBV4-1 and TRBJ2-5, with TRBD2 matching 12 bases. The sequenced sample consisted of brain tumor tissue. The clonotype was recovered from a male donor with glioblastoma. CDR3 nucleotide sequence: TGCGCCAGCAGCCAAGCAACTAGCGGGAGGCCCACCCAGACCCAGTACTTC. Amino acids: CASSQATSGRPTQTQYF.